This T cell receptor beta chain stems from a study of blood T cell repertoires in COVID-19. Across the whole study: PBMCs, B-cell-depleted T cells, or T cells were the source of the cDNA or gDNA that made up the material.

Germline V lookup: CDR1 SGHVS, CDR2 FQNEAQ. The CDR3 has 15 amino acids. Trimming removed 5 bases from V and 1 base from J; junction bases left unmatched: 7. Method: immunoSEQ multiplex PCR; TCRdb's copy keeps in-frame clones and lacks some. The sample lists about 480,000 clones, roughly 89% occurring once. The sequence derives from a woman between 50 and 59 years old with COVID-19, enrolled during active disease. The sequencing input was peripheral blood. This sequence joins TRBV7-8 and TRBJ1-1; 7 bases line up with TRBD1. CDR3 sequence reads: CASSVGRTGNTEAFF. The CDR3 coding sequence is TGTGCCAGCAGCGTGGGAAGGACAGGGAACACTGAAGCTTTCTTT. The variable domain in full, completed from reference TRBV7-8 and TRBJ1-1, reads GAGVSQSPRYKVAKRGQDVALRCDPISGHVSLFWYQQALGQGPEFLTYFQNEAQLDKSGLPSDRFFAERPEGSVSTLKIQRTQQEDSAVYLCASSVGRTGNTEAFFGQGTRLTVV.